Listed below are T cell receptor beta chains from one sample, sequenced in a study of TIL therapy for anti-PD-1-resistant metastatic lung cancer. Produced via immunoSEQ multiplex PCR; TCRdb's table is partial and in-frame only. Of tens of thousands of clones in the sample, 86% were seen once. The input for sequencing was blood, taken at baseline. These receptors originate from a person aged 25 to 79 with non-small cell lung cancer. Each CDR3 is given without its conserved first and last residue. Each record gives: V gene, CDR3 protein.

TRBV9,ASSVAGDFVSGGNTIY
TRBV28,ASSPFWGMNTEAF
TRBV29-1,SVEGLRVSTYNEQF
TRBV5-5,ASSPLAGTGELF
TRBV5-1,ASSLVGDPSEQY
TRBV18,ASSPQGYYEQY
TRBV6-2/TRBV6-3,ASSSAGGSQPQH
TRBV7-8,ASSTYGTGDYEQY
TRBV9,ASSVGVSEPGELF
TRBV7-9,ASSLTGAGNSPLH
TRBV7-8,ASSSGEGGRRETQY
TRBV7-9,ASSPGISAYGYT
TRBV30,AWSEGEKLF
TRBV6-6,ASSTVYT
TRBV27,ASRSGAKDHEQY
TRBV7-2,ASSGSPGAHGGTGELF
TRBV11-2,ASSPRQNTEAF
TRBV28,ASRSTGQGDNQPQH
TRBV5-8,ASSFLQGNEKLF
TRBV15,ATSIHRGNQETQY
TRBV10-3,AISRGGQGETQY
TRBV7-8,ASSPGDYEVNTEAF
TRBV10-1,ASSEGGVLAGGYEQY
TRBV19,ASSIGGAYGYT
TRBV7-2,ASSPGASGRKNEQF
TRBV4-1,ASSPEGDEQF
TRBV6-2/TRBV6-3,ASSYGAPYEQY
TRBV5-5,ASSPGETQY
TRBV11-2,ASSLGRSRVPYEQY
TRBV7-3,ASSSDRDRVTDTQY
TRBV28,ASSFQGVGTDTQY
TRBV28,ASSFRQGPTDTQY
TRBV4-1,ASSQEVTGDQPQH
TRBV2,ASSPGRTEAF
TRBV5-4,ASSLDRALGGYT
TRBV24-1,ASTGWDTGELF
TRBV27,ASRSGTSGKSTDTQY
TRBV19,ASSRQGGDGELF
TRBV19,ASSPSLAGPYEQY
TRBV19,ASSTDRSTDTQY